This passage covers 25 T cell receptor beta chains from one sample sequenced in a study of radiotherapy plus CTLA-4 blockade in lung cancer. Repertoires were generated with immunoSEQ multiplex PCR, while TCRdb's copy carries only in-frame clones and drops some. Counted here are approximately 80,000 clones, roughly 74% occurring once; the ten biggest clones make up 9.5% to 10%. The sequences come from peripheral blood, collected from a patient treated with radiotherapy plus ipilimumab. These receptors all stem from a human donor with non-small cell lung cancer whose response to radiotherapy plus ipilimumab could not be evaluated.

Concerning this clone: At one end the junction does not follow the germline gene, possibly because of a read error. This rearrangement joins TRBV6-5 to TRBJ1-6; 7 bases map to TRBD1. The CDR3 contains 15 residues. Germline V gives CDR1 MNHEY, CDR2 SVGAGI. This chain's CDR3 is CASSYPRQGNSPLHF. CDR3 DNA: TGTGCCAGCAGTTACCCCCGACAGGGCAATTCCCCCCTCCACTTT.

The chain has TRBV9 and TRBJ1-6, with 11 bases identical to TRBD1. Germline V gene sequence: CDR1 SGDLS, CDR2 YYNGEE. There are 19 residues in the CDR3. Losses at the gene ends were 4 bases for V and 5 bases for J; bases not matched to a gene: 14. CDR3 protein: CASSLGRTGGRRNNSPLHF. As DNA, the CDR3 is TGTGCCAGCAGCCTGGGTCGGACAGGGGGCCGGAGGAATAATTCACCCCTCCACTTT.

J is TRBJ1-4 and V is TRBV25-1; TRBD1 is a possible D gene (6 bases). The CDR3 is 15 amino acids. V was shortened by 1 base and J by 4 bases, with 10 bases between the two germline ends. CDR1 and CDR2 from the germline V gene are MGHDK and SYGVNS. The DNA for the CDR3 is TGTGCCAGCAGTGAATGGGGGACACATAATGAAAAACTGTTTTTT. Its translation: CASSEWGTHNEKLFF.

The CDR3 DNA reads as TGTGCCAGCAGTTCTAGCGGGGGCTCCTACGAGCAGTACTTC. Translation: CASSSSGGSYEQYF. The chain couples TRBV6-5 to TRBJ2-7; 10 positions match TRBD2. With 4 bases clipped from V and 0 bases from J, the junction kept 0 bases outside the gene matches. Germline V gives CDR1 MNHEY, CDR2 SVGAGI. CDR3 length equals 14 residues.

This chain joins TRBV6-5 and TRBJ2-7; D call uncertain. V gave up 5 bases and J gave up 7 bases, with 9 bases separating them. Looked up from germline, CDR1 is MNHEY and CDR2 is SVGAGI. CDR3 length equals 11 residues. The chain's CDR3 is CASSQPGEQYF. Here the CDR3 DNA reads TGTGCCAGCAGTCAACCCGGGGAGCAGTACTTC.

As regards this clone: Given the absence of the conserved phenylalanine or tryptophan at the CDR3 end, a read error is likely. The chain is built from TRBV7-8 and TRBJ2-7; a weak D match, TRBD1 (6 bases). This CDR3 spans 13 amino acids. Germline V gene data show CDR1 as SGHVS and CDR2 as FQNEAQ. Deletions cut 5 bases from V and 5 bases from J, with 13 bases between. CDR3 nucleotides: TGTGCCAGCAGCCTAGAGGGGGTCAACGAGCAGTACCTC. The encoded protein is CASSLEGVNEQYL.

The chain carries TRBV29-1 and TRBJ1-2; TRBD1 matches 7 bases. The germline V gene encodes CDR1 SQVTM and CDR2 ANQGSEA. The V and J ends lost 1 base and 4 bases, in that order; junction bases with no gene match: 3. This CDR3 contains 13 residues. The CDR3 is CSVEAGGPYGYTF. The CDR3 DNA follows: TGCAGCGTTGAAGCAGGGGGACCCTATGGCTACACCTTC.

This chain connects TRBV30 to TRBJ2-7, with D possibly TRBD2 on 6 matching bases. V lost 1 base, J lost 3 bases, and 16 bases lay in between. This CDR3 spans 15 amino acids. Germline CDR1 GTSNPN, CDR2 SVGIG (reference sequence). The CDR3 region is CAWSGSGSAYYEQYF. In DNA, the CDR3 is TGTGCCTGGAGTGGCTCCGGGAGCGCTTACTACGAGCAGTACTTC.

This clone was recorded many times. This chain links TRBV19 with TRBJ2-6; D not resolved. The V gene lost 3 bases and the J gene lost 0 bases, with 9 bases spanning the gap. Looked up from germline, CDR1 is LNHDA and CDR2 is SQIVND (reference sequence). The CDR3 is made up of 16 amino acids. The CDR3 DNA is TGTGCCAGTAGTATCACGAGAGGCTCTGGGGCCAACGTCCTGACTTTC. This codes for CASSITRGSGANVLTF.

The genes are TRBV11-3 and TRBJ2-5, with 7 nucleotides matching TRBD2. J gave up 5 bases and V 3 bases, and 9 bases lay outside the gene matches. The CDR3 loop spans 15 amino acids. Germline CDR1 SGHNT, CDR2 YENEEA. Here the CDR3 reads CASSFTGGSRETQYF. CDR3 DNA sequence: TGTGCCAGCAGCTTCACGGGCGGGAGTCGGGAGACCCAGTACTTC. The variable domain in full, with the rest retrieved from reference TRBV11-3 and TRBJ2-5, is EAGVVQSPRYKIIEKKQPVAFWCNPISGHNTLYWYLQNLGQGPELLIRYENEEAVDDSQLPKDRFSAERLKGVDSTLKIQPAELGDSAVYLCASSFTGGSRETQYFGPGTRLLVL.

CDR3 residues: CASSPSVFSTDTQYF. Here the CDR3 DNA reads TGCGCCAGCAGCCCGTCCGTATTTAGCACAGATACGCAGTATTTT. The V and J genes are TRBV4-1 and TRBJ2-3; unclear D gene. V lost 4 bases to trimming and J lost 0 bases, with 11 bases between them. Germline CDR1 reads MGHRA; CDR2 reads YSYEKL. The CDR3 length is 15 residues.

This rearrangement joins TRBV5-1 to TRBJ2-1; the match to TRBD2 covers 9 bases. Germline CDR1 and CDR2: SGHRS and YFSETQ. This CDR3 spans 15 amino acids. The junction had 2 bases not matched to a gene; V was cut back by 0 bases and J by 4 bases. The CDR3 loop reads CASSLEAGGYNEQFF. CDR3 DNA sequence: TGCGCCAGCAGCTTGGAAGCGGGAGGATACAATGAGCAGTTCTTC.

V usage is TRBV4-1 and J usage is TRBJ2-5; tentatively, D is TRBD2 (6 bases). From germline, CDR1 is MGHRA and CDR2 YSYEKL. V lost 0 bases and J 5 bases, leaving 13 bases between the germline ends. The CDR3 extends over 15 amino acids. CDR3 region: CASSQDLRGGETQYF. The CDR3 DNA follows: TGCGCCAGCAGCCAAGATCTACGCGGAGGGGAGACCCAGTACTTC.

The rearrangement uses TRBV4-1 and TRBJ2-2, with 11 bases that match TRBD2. CDR1 is MGHRA, CDR2 YSYEKL, per germline. The CDR3 has 18 amino acids. The junction had 11 bases not matched to a gene; V was cut back by 2 bases and J by 6 bases. The CDR3 region has the DNA TGCGCCAGCAGCCAATCTTTCCTACTAGCGGGGGATGCCGGGGAGCTGTTTTTT. Amino acids: CASSQSFLLAGDAGELFF.

The chain couples TRBV5-5 to TRBJ1-5; 8 bases fit TRBD1. With V trimmed by 4 bases and J by 16 bases, 13 bases remained unmatched. The CDR3 runs to 13 residues. Germline V lookup: CDR1 SGHKS, CDR2 YYEKEE (reference sequence). The CDR3 region has the DNA TGTGCCAGCAGCCGGTGGGGGGGACAGGAACGACATTTT. Its protein is CASSRWGGQERHF.

CDR3 bases: TGCGCCAGCAGACAGGGGACCGGGCCCAACTATGGCTACACCTTC. Amino acids: CASRQGTGPNYGYTF. The chain recombines TRBV5-1 with TRBJ1-2; 7 bases are a match to TRBD1. CDR3 length equals 15 residues. The germline gives CDR1 SGHRS, CDR2 YFSETQ. V dropped 5 bases and J dropped 2; count of bases not matched to a gene: 9.

This clone occurred a few times. This chain uses TRBV2 with TRBJ2-5; tentatively, D is TRBD2 (6 bases). CDR3 length: 13 amino acids. The V and J ends lost 8 bases and 5 bases respectively, with 15 bases between them. CDR1 is SNHLY and CDR2 is FYNNEI in the germline V gene. The CDR3 sequence: CASQGGMRETQYF. The DNA for the CDR3 is TGTGCCAGCCAGGGAGGTATGCGGGAGACCCAGTACTTC.

J is TRBJ2-7 and V is TRBV27, with D possibly matching TRBD1 (6 bases). The V gene lost 0 bases and the J gene lost 1 base, with 19 bases spanning the gap. The CDR3 consists of 18 residues. Per germline, CDR1 MNHEY and CDR2 SMNVEV (reference sequence). The CDR3 protein is CASSLSYLGAGWSYEQYF. CDR3 DNA sequence: TGTGCCAGCAGTTTATCGTATTTGGGGGCCGGGTGGTCCTACGAGCAGTACTTC.

This sequence joins TRBV5-6 and TRBJ2-2; tentative D call: TRBD1 (5 bases). Germline V gene lookup returns CDR1 SGHDT and CDR2 YYEEEE. With 0 bases removed from V and 5 bases from J, the gap between germline ends came to 14 bases. The CDR3 has 16 amino acids. The CDR3 DNA reads TGTGCCAGCAGCTTGGGGCAGGCCTCAGGGACCGGGGAGCTGTTTTTT. It yields the protein CASSLGQASGTGELFF. The full variable domain, with the rest looked up from reference TRBV5-6 and TRBJ2-2, is DAGVTQSPTHLIKTRGQQVTLRCSPKSGHDTVSWYQQALGQGPQFIFQYYEEEERQRGNFPDRFSGHQFPNYSSELNVNALLLGDSALYLCASSLGQASGTGELFFGEGSRLTVL.

The chain couples TRBV6-1 to TRBJ2-1; TRBD2 matches 7 bases. The germline V gene encodes CDR1 MNHNS and CDR2 SASEGT. J lost 4 bases, V lost 3 bases, and 9 bases had no gene match. The CDR3 is 16 amino acids. As DNA, the CDR3 is TGTGCCAGCAGTGACATTCGAGGGAGGGGTTACAATGAGCAGTTCTTC. It translates to CASSDIRGRGYNEQFF.

The CDR3 bases are TGTGCCAGCAGTGACTTGACAGGGGTCTCGTATACGTATGGCTACACCTTC. Its protein product is CASSDLTGVSYTYGYTF. V gene TRBV6-1 combines with J gene TRBJ1-2, with 8 bases matching TRBD1. The trim removed 3 bases at V and 5 bases at J, leaving 14 bases unmatched. This CDR3 comprises 17 residues. CDR1 is MNHNS, CDR2 SASEGT, per germline.

The V call is TRBV9, the J call TRBJ2-5, with 9 bases fitting TRBD2. Losses at the gene ends were 2 bases for V and 5 bases for J; bases not matched to a gene: 10. Germline V lookup: CDR1 SGDLS, CDR2 YYNGEE. The CDR3 is 16 amino acids. The CDR3 DNA reads TGTGCCAGCAGCGTCGCAGGCGGGGGGGTCGGGGAGACCCAGTACTTC. Amino acids: CASSVAGGGVGETQYF.

J is TRBJ1-5 and V is TRBV5-1; D unclear. CDR3 length: 13 amino acids. Trimming took 4 bases from V and 4 from J, leaving 9 bases between them. Germline V lookup: CDR1 SGHRS, CDR2 YFSETQ. The CDR3 here is CASSPDSNQPQHF. In nucleotides, the CDR3 is TGCGCCAGCAGCCCGGACTCTAATCAGCCCCAGCATTTT.

V and J are TRBV9 and TRBJ2-3; 9 bases are shared with TRBD1. Germline V lookup: CDR1 SGDLS, CDR2 YYNGEE. The CDR3 is made up of 15 amino acids. Trimming took 3 bases from V and 1 from J; bases not matched to a gene: 3. CDR3 residues: CASSDRDRGTDTQYF. The CDR3 DNA is TGTGCCAGCAGCGACCGGGACAGGGGCACAGATACGCAGTATTTT.

V gene TRBV7-9 combines with J gene TRBJ1-4; D ambiguous. V lost 1 base and J lost 5, with 8 bases in between. The CDR3 contains 14 residues. Germline V gene lookup returns CDR1 SEHNR and CDR2 FQNEAQ (reference sequence). The CDR3 loop is CASSLDGRNEKLFF. The CDR3 nucleotides read TGTGCCAGCAGCTTAGACGGGAGGAATGAAAAACTGTTTTTT.